These 25 T cell receptor beta chains came from one sample sequenced in a study of blood T cell repertoires in COVID-19. Profiling relied on immunoSEQ multiplex PCR, and the TCRdb table lists in-frame clones only, not all of them. The sample records roughly 56,000 clones, 70% to 90% being singletons. Sequenced input: peripheral blood. The receptors derive from a man between 65 and 85 years old with acute or convalescent COVID-19.

The count of this clone is one. The J gene is TRBJ2-2, the V gene TRBV5-1, with TRBD1 matching over 7 bases. The CDR3 runs 15 residues. V dropped 7 bases and J dropped 5; count of bases not matched to a gene: 11. Per the germline V gene, CDR1 is SGHRS and CDR2 is YFSETQ. The CDR3 coding sequence is TGCGCCAGCGGTCCCCGACAGGGTAATACCGGGGAGCTGTTTTTT. This codes for CASGPRQGNTGELFF.

CDR3 region: CASSPTGEIYEQYF. As DNA, the CDR3 is TGTGCCAGCTCACCGACAGGGGAAATCTACGAGCAGTACTTC. The rearrangement joins TRBV18 to TRBJ2-7, with 8 bases that match TRBD1. This CDR3 is built from 14 residues. V was pared by 3 bases and J by 3 bases, with 4 bases of the junction left unmatched. Germline V gene data show CDR1 as KGHSH and CDR2 as LQKENI.

J is TRBJ2-1 and V is TRBV7-3; 8 positions match TRBD1. Germline lookup yields CDR1 SGHTA and CDR2 FQGTGA. The V segment lost 5 bases and the J segment 7 bases; nucleotides outside the gene matches: 10. This CDR3 spans 15 amino acids. The CDR3 DNA reads as TGTGCCAGCAGCCCACTTCAGGGGGCGTATAATGAGCAGTTCTTC. It encodes CASSPLQGAYNEQFF.

This clone has only a few counts. The rearrangement links TRBV19 to TRBJ2-7; 10 bases line up with TRBD1. This CDR3 has 14 residues. V was clipped by 7 bases and J by 5 bases; unmatched bases: 8. Germline CDR1 reads LNHDA; CDR2 reads SQIVND (reference sequence). The CDR3 nucleotides are TGTGCCAGTACCCCGGCTGGACAGGGGGACGAGCAGTACTTC. This codes for CASTPAGQGDEQYF.

The chain employs TRBV6-2 or TRBV6-3 and TRBJ2-6, with TRBD1 matching 9 bases. This CDR3 has 16 amino acids. Germline-derived CDR1 and CDR2 are MNHEY and SVGEGT. J was trimmed by 2 bases and V by 4 bases; bases with no gene match: 3. The CDR3 is CASSFDRGAGANVLTF. CDR3 sequence (DNA): TGTGCCAGCAGTTTTGACAGGGGGGCTGGGGCCAACGTCCTGACTTTC.

The CDR3 region has the DNA TGCAGTGCTAGTAGACAGGGTTTACAGCCCCAGCATTTT. This codes for CSASRQGLQPQHF. The chain couples TRBV20-1 to TRBJ1-5, with 7 nucleotides matching TRBD1. V shed 3 bases and J 7 bases; nucleotides not matched to a gene: 6. This CDR3 spans 13 amino acids. CDR1 is DFQATT and CDR2 is SNEGSKA in the germline V gene (reference sequence).

The genes are TRBV5-1 and TRBJ1-2; D uncertain. CDR3 length equals 16 residues. The V end was cut by 6 bases, the J end by 0 bases, with 18 bases between. Germline CDR1 is SGHRS and CDR2 is YFSETQ. CDR3 in amino acids: CASKLDGGPSNYGYTF. The CDR3 DNA sequence: TGCGCCAGCAAGTTGGACGGAGGACCCTCTAACTATGGCTACACCTTC. Variable domain in full (rest from reference TRBV5-1 and TRBJ1-2): KAGVTQTPRYLIKTRGQQVTLSCSPISGHRSVSWYQQTPGQGLQFLFEYFSETQRNKGNFPGRFSGRQFSNSRSEMNVSTLELGDSALYLCASKLDGGPSNYGYTFGSGTRLTVV.

This chain links TRBV19 with TRBJ1-3; D not resolved. V lost 2 bases, J lost 2 bases, and 13 bases lay in between. Per germline, CDR1 LNHDA and CDR2 SQIVND (reference sequence). This CDR3 has 16 amino acids. CDR3 amino acids: CASSISPVVPGNTIYF. CDR3 nucleotides: TGTGCCAGTAGTATATCTCCAGTCGTGCCTGGAAACACCATATATTTT.

This clone was found once. The chain couples TRBV19 to TRBJ2-4, with D possibly being TRBD2 (6 bases). The germline CDR1 and CDR2 sequences are LNHDA and SQIVND (reference sequence). The CDR3 loop spans 16 amino acids. Trimming cost V 7 bases and J 2 bases, with 18 bases left between them. The CDR3 region has the DNA TGTGCCAGTACCCCAAGTACCGGGACTCCCAAAAACATTCAGTACTTC. Encoded protein: CASTPSTGTPKNIQYF.

V and J are TRBV28 and TRBJ1-2; the D gene is possibly TRBD1 (6 bases). V gave up 6 bases and J gave up 4 bases, with 12 bases separating them. This CDR3 has 13 amino acids. Per germline, CDR1 MDHEN and CDR2 SYDVKM. As DNA, the CDR3 is TGTGCCAGCAGCGTCCAGGGGCTCTATGGCTACACCTTC. Translated, it gives CASSVQGLYGYTF.

This clone has just a few counts. The chain couples TRBV12-5 to TRBJ1-1, with a possible D match to TRBD1 (6 bases). The V end was cut by 10 bases, the J end by 3 bases, with 15 bases between. Germline V CDR1 and CDR2: LGHNT, FRNRAP. The CDR3 extends over 13 amino acids. Here the CDR3 reads CATRGGEDTEAFF. CDR3 in DNA: TGTGCTACGAGGGGGGGAGAGGACACTGAAGCTTTCTTT.

The rearrangement links TRBV18 to TRBJ2-1, with a weak D call TRBD2 (5 bases). Deletions cut 11 bases from V and 8 bases from J, with 22 bases between. Germline loops: CDR1 KGHSH, CDR2 LQKENI. CDR3 size: 14 residues. The CDR3 sequence: CASQASAKADEQFF. The CDR3 nucleotides are TGTGCCTCCCAGGCCAGCGCTAAAGCGGATGAGCAGTTCTTC.

The rearrangement uses TRBV9 and TRBJ2-2; weak D call: TRBD1 (5 bases). The CDR3 is 17 residues long. Looked up from germline, CDR1 is SGDLS and CDR2 is YYNGEE. V was pared by 4 bases and J by 5 bases, with 21 bases between. The CDR3 sequence: CASSRMQIGAQTGELFF. The CDR3 nucleotides read TGTGCCAGCAGCCGCATGCAGATAGGGGCTCAAACCGGGGAGCTGTTTTTT.

This chain uses TRBV5-5 with TRBJ2-5; D unclear. The CDR3 consists of 12 residues. The V gene lost 0 bases and the J gene lost 3 bases, with 3 bases spanning the gap. Per germline, CDR1 SGHKS and CDR2 YYEKEE (reference sequence). DNA of the CDR3: TGTGCCAGCAGCTTGGCTGAAGAGACCCAGTACTTC. Its translation: CASSLAEETQYF.

The J gene is TRBJ1-4, the V gene TRBV2; D remains ambiguous. Germline V gives CDR1 SNHLY, CDR2 FYNNEI. The CDR3 totals 15 residues. Trimming removed 7 bases at V and 0 bases at J, with 12 bases between. CDR3 loop: CASIGDQATNEKLFF. The CDR3 DNA follows: TGTGCCAGCATCGGCGACCAGGCAACTAATGAAAAACTGTTTTTT.

The rearrangement joins TRBV27 to TRBJ1-1; D possibly corresponds to TRBD1 (5 bases). Germline V gene sequence: CDR1 MNHEY, CDR2 SMNVEV (reference sequence). This CDR3 is built from 17 residues. Between the trimmed V and J ends, which lost 0 bases and 2 bases, there was a span of 16 bases. The CDR3 here is CASSLSRQGWPNTEAFF. The CDR3 DNA reads as TGTGCCAGCAGTTTATCGCGGCAGGGATGGCCAAACACTGAAGCTTTCTTT.

CDR3 sequence: CASQTGGTDTQYF. In DNA, the CDR3 is TGTGCCAGCCAAACAGGGGGGACAGATACGCAGTATTTT. This rearrangement joins TRBV6-5 to TRBJ2-3, with 8 nucleotides matching TRBD1. This CDR3 spans 13 amino acids. V lost 8 bases and J lost 3; bases outside the gene matches: 4. The germline V gene encodes CDR1 MNHEY and CDR2 SVGAGI.

The chain links TRBV6-5 to TRBJ1-2; 9 bases map to TRBD1. This CDR3 contains 16 residues. V dropped 4 bases and J dropped 4; count of bases not matched to a gene: 10. The germline V gene has CDR1 MNHEY and CDR2 SVGAGI. CDR3 amino acids: CASSWGAGQGSYGYTF. The CDR3 DNA is TGTGCCAGCAGTTGGGGTGCTGGACAGGGGTCCTATGGCTACACCTTC.

The gene calls are TRBV19 and TRBJ2-1; no firm D call. There are 12 residues in the CDR3. Trimming left V 1 base short and J 9 bases short, with 7 bases between. Germline values: CDR1 LNHDA, CDR2 SQIVND (reference sequence). The CDR3 coding sequence is TGTGCCAGTAGTATAGTCCGAGGTGAGCAGTTCTTC. Protein: CASSIVRGEQFF. Variable domain in full (rest from reference TRBV19 and TRBJ2-1): DGGITQSPKYLFRKEGQNVTLSCEQNLNHDAMYWYRQDPGQGLRLIYYSQIVNDFQKGDIAEGYSVSREKKESFPLTVTSAQKNPTAFYLCASSIVRGEQFFGPGTRLTVL.

This chain uses TRBV13 with TRBJ2-7; TRBD1 matches at 7 bases. The CDR3 loop spans 13 amino acids. Germline trimming cut 4 bases from V and 7 bases from J; bases unmatched to any gene: 7. Germline CDR1 PRHDT, CDR2 FYEKMQ (reference sequence). The CDR3 loop is CASSSQGLGEQYF. In nucleotides, the CDR3 is TGTGCCAGCAGCTCACAGGGGCTTGGGGAGCAGTACTTC.

CDR3 region: CASSLQAYEQYF. CDR3 in DNA: TGTGCCAGCAGCTTACAGGCCTACGAGCAGTACTTC. V is TRBV7-9 and J is TRBJ2-7; no firm D call. The CDR3 spans 12 residues. V was shortened by 2 bases and J by 2 bases, with 4 bases between the two germline ends. Germline CDR1 reads SEHNR; CDR2 reads FQNEAQ (reference sequence).

This rearrangement joins TRBV19 to TRBJ1-4; D gene ambiguous. Germline V gene sequence: CDR1 LNHDA, CDR2 SQIVND (reference sequence). The V and J ends lost 5 bases and 0 bases respectively, with 13 bases between them. There are 16 residues in the CDR3. CDR3 in amino acids: CASSQRADATNEKLFF. The CDR3 nucleotides read TGTGCCAGTAGTCAGAGGGCAGATGCAACTAATGAAAAACTGTTTTTT.

The rearrangement uses TRBV29-1 and TRBJ2-7, with TRBD1 matching over 9 bases. J lost 1 base, V lost 8 bases, and 15 bases had no gene match. CDR1 and CDR2 (germline): SQVTM, ANQGSEA. The CDR3 loop spans 16 amino acids. The CDR3 is CSPSPAGTGSSYEQYF. CDR3 DNA: TGCAGCCCCTCCCCGGCCGGGACAGGGTCATCCTACGAGCAGTACTTC.

In this sample, this clone turned up once. The chain uses TRBV9 and TRBJ2-3, with D unclear. Germline loops: CDR1 SGDLS, CDR2 YYNGEE. The V gene lost 1 base and the J gene lost 1 base, with 4 bases spanning the gap. The CDR3 extends over 13 amino acids. DNA for the CDR3: TGTGCCAGCAGCGTACCAGGCACAGATACGCAGTATTTT. This sequence encodes CASSVPGTDTQYF.

J is TRBJ2-3 and V is TRBV3-1 (or the pseudogene TRBV3-2), with 9 positions matching TRBD2. V lost 8 bases, J lost 3 bases, and 6 bases stayed unmatched. CDR3 size: 14 residues. The V gene's germline CDR1 is LGHDT and CDR2 YNNKEL (reference sequence). CDR3: CASGSGGTTDTQYF. The CDR3 coding sequence is TGTGCCAGCGGCAGCGGGGGGACAACAGATACGCAGTATTTT.